These 3 T cell receptor beta chains were sequenced from one sample in a study of blood T cell repertoires in COVID-19. Assay used: immunoSEQ multiplex PCR; TCRdb lists only in-frame clones, some missing. The sample has roughly 240,000 clones, approximately 87% seen once. The sample taken for sequencing was peripheral blood. The receptors come from a man in his 60s who had recovered from COVID-19.

The chain couples TRBV7-2 to TRBJ1-2; 9 bases align to TRBD1. Germline CDR1 is SGHTA and CDR2 is FQGNSA. CDR3 length: 17 amino acids. The junction had 12 bases not matched to a gene; V was cut back by 1 base and J by 6 bases. The CDR3 is CASSLVFFSWTGDGYTF. CDR3 DNA: TGTGCCAGCAGCTTAGTGTTCTTTAGTTGGACAGGGGATGGCTACACCTTC.

The gene calls are TRBV29-1 and TRBJ2-2; tentatively, D is TRBD1 (5 bases). Germline values: CDR1 SQVTM, CDR2 ANQGSEA. The CDR3 is made up of 14 amino acids. Trimming took off 1 base at V and 2 bases at J, with 8 bases between the two ends. The CDR3 loop is CSVEVTDNTGELFF. The CDR3 DNA follows: TGCAGCGTTGAAGTGACAGATAACACCGGGGAGCTGTTTTTT.

The CDR3 region is CATSRATDYNSPLHF. CDR3 nucleotide sequence: TGTGCCACCAGCAGAGCTACAGACTATAATTCACCCCTCCACTTT. The J gene is TRBJ1-6, the V gene TRBV15; D ambiguous. Trimming removed 1 base at V and 3 bases at J, with 7 bases between. The CDR3 runs to 15 residues. Per the germline V gene, CDR1 is LNHNV and CDR2 is YYDKDF (reference sequence).